The 23 T cell receptor beta chains listed next were all sequenced from one sample in a study of blood T cells in healthy people across ages. Alongside a J-beta primer mix, a sample-barcoded 5' primer served in a second PCR lasting 7 to 11 cycles. TCRdb ran MiXCR on the 5' RACE reads and lists one entry per CDR3 protein. This table holds more than 1,400,000 distinct CDR3 sequences, around 42% found once. Specimen: blood. The receptors stem from a woman aged 18-30 years in good health.

This rearrangement joins TRBV3-1 to TRBJ1-2, with 8 nucleotides matching TRBD1. The CDR3 extends over 18 amino acids. Germline CDR1 and CDR2: LGHDT and YNNKEL (reference sequence). Trimming cost V 0 bases and J 0 bases; bases outside gene matches: 9. CDR3 nucleotides: TGTGCCAGCAGCCAAGATGTCAGGGGGCGGTTCTCTAACTATGGCTACACCTTC. Translation gives CASSQDVRGRFSNYGYTF.

V gene TRBV20-1 combines with J gene TRBJ1-4, with TRBD1 identical over 9 bases. The length of the CDR3 is 14 residues. Germline V lookup: CDR1 DFQATT, CDR2 SNEGSKA (reference sequence). V shed 2 bases and J 5 bases; nucleotides not matched to a gene: 3. DNA of the CDR3: TGCAGTGCTAGACCCGGGACAGGGAATGAAAAACTGTTTTTT. Translation gives CSARPGTGNEKLFF.

The rearrangement links TRBV20-1 to TRBJ1-1; 10 nucleotides match TRBD1. V lost 1 base to trimming and J lost 2 bases; unmatched junction nucleotides: 7. The CDR3 runs to 16 residues. Germline assignment: CDR1 DFQATT and CDR2 SNEGSKA (reference sequence). In DNA, the CDR3 is TGCAGTGCTAGAGTACTTTGGGACAGGGGAAACACTGAAGCTTTCTTT. It specifies CSARVLWDRGNTEAFF.

There are a few counts of this clonotype. The rearrangement joins TRBV29-1 to TRBJ1-1, with 7 bases matching TRBD1. This CDR3 has 14 residues. The germline gives CDR1 SQVTM, CDR2 ANQGSEA. J gave up 11 bases and V 3 bases, and 15 bases lay outside the gene matches. CDR3 amino acids: CSVEGQPQWGEAFF. CDR3 sequence (DNA): TGCAGCGTTGAGGGACAGCCACAATGGGGTGAGGCTTTCTTT.

The chain joins TRBV20-1 to TRBJ2-4; 11 bases fit TRBD1. The DNA matches TRBJ2-7 better at its end, which makes the J call doubtful. This CDR3 has 15 residues. Per the germline V gene, CDR1 is DFQATT and CDR2 is SNEGSKA (reference sequence). CDR3 DNA sequence: TGCAGTGCCTGGCGGGACAGGGGGTTTTATGGCGAGCAGTACTTC. Encoded protein: CSAWRDRGFYGEQYF.

This sequence joins TRBV18 and TRBJ1-6; possibly TRBD1 for D (5 bases). V was cut by 5 bases and J by 7 bases, with 9 bases left in between. Per the germline V gene, CDR1 is KGHSH and CDR2 is LQKENI. The length of the CDR3 is 13 residues. DNA of the CDR3: TGTGCCAGCTCATCGGACAAGAATTCACCCCTCCACTTT. Its protein product is CASSSDKNSPLHF. Combining the CDR3 with reference TRBV18 and TRBJ1-6 gives the whole variable domain NAGVMQNPRHLVRRRGQEARLRCSPMKGHSHVYWYRQLPEEGLKFMVYLQKENIIDESGMPKERFSAEFPKEGPSILRIQQVVRGDSAAYFCASSSDKNSPLHFGNGTRLTVT.

The sample holds a few counts of this clonotype. In DNA, the CDR3 is TGCAGTGCTAGAGATCTCCGGCTAGCGGGGGATAAAAACATTCAGTACTTC. This codes for CSARDLRLAGDKNIQYF. The chain recombines TRBV20-1 with TRBJ2-4; 10 nucleotides align to TRBD2. This CDR3 is 17 amino acids long. V dropped 0 bases and J dropped 4; count of bases not matched to a gene: 9. Germline CDR1 is DFQATT and CDR2 is SNEGSKA (reference sequence).

The J gene is TRBJ1-4, the V gene TRBV28; tentatively, D is TRBD1 (6 bases). Trimming cost V 5 bases and J 0 bases, with 13 bases left between them. This CDR3 is built from 16 residues. Germline CDR1 reads MDHEN; CDR2 reads SYDVKM. The CDR3 is CASSPPNRATNEKLFF. In nucleotides, the CDR3 is TGTGCCAGCAGTCCTCCTAACAGGGCAACTAATGAAAAACTGTTTTTT.

This clonotype was seen a few times. CDR3 bases: TGTGCCAGCAGCCTTTTAAGGGAGGAGGTAGATGAGCAGTTCTTC. Translated: CASSLLREEVDEQFF. V and J are TRBV5-6 and TRBJ2-1, with a tentative D call TRBD2 (6 bases). V was cut by 4 bases and J by 8 bases, with 19 bases left in between. Germline CDR1 is SGHDT and CDR2 is YYEEEE. This CDR3 region has 15 residues.

This clonotype was picked up a small number of times. The chain has TRBV3-1 and TRBJ2-7, with a weak D call TRBD1 (6 bases). Trimming stripped 0 bases from V and 3 bases from J, with 15 bases between. The germline CDR1 and CDR2 sequences are LGHDT and YNNKEL (reference sequence). CDR3 size: 16 residues. The CDR3 coding sequence is TGTGCCAGCAGCCAAGATGTGGGTCAGGGGAGCTACGAGCAGTACTTC. As protein: CASSQDVGQGSYEQYF.

V and J are TRBV2 and TRBJ1-1; 8 bases map to TRBD1. V gave up 11 bases and J gave up 3 bases; unmatched junction bases: 8. Germline values: CDR1 SNHLY, CDR2 FYNNEI. The CDR3 contains 13 residues. The CDR3 sequence: CAGMTGDDTEAFF. CDR3 bases: TGTGCCGGGATGACAGGGGATGACACTGAAGCTTTCTTT.

This clonotype was counted a few times. The chain links TRBV5-6 to TRBJ2-7; 12 nucleotides align to TRBD2. After removal of 7 bases from V and 2 bases from J, the junction contained 1 base not matched to a gene. Germline values: CDR1 SGHDT, CDR2 YYEEEE. The CDR3 runs 13 residues. Here the CDR3 DNA reads TGTGCCAGCGGACTAGCGGGAACCTACGAGCAGTACTTC. It codes for CASGLAGTYEQYF.

The chain employs TRBV7-9 and TRBJ2-7, with TRBD2 as a possible D gene (6 bases). This CDR3 has 15 residues. With 4 bases removed from V and 2 bases from J, the gap between germline ends came to 15 bases. CDR1 is SEHNR, CDR2 FQNEAQ, per germline (reference sequence). In DNA form, the CDR3 reads TGTGCCAGCAGCTCGGGCGGGGCCAACCCCTACGAGCAGTACTTC. Translated: CASSSGGANPYEQYF.

This clonotype has only one observation. V usage is TRBV5-1 and J usage is TRBJ2-1; the D gene is possibly TRBD2 (6 bases). The CDR3 extends over 15 amino acids. The germline V and J ends were trimmed by 1 base and 9 bases, with 17 bases remaining between them. Germline CDR1 reads SGHRS; CDR2 reads YFSETQ. The CDR3 loop reads CASSLLSFGGGEQFF. The CDR3 coding sequence is TGCGCCAGCAGCTTGCTTTCCTTCGGGGGTGGTGAGCAGTTCTTC.

The chain links TRBV15 to TRBJ1-5, with D possibly TRBD1 on 6 matching bases. Germline CDR1 and CDR2: LNHNV and YYDKDF (reference sequence). The length of the CDR3 is 15 residues. V lost 0 bases to trimming and J lost 11 bases, with 17 bases between them. The chain's CDR3 is CATSRDTQGSGAQHF. The DNA for the CDR3 is TGTGCCACCAGCAGAGATACCCAGGGGTCTGGGGCCCAGCATTTT.

This rearrangement joins TRBV18 to TRBJ2-5; no firm D call. This CDR3 has 14 residues. Germline V lookup: CDR1 KGHSH, CDR2 LQKENI. The V end lost 2 bases, the J end lost 1 base, and 8 bases lay between the germline ends. The CDR3 region is CASSPAIFQETQYF. CDR3 sequence (DNA): TGTGCCAGCTCACCAGCAATCTTCCAAGAGACCCAGTACTTC. Based on the CDR3 plus reference TRBV18 and TRBJ2-5, the full variable domain is NAGVMQNPRHLVRRRGQEARLRCSPMKGHSHVYWYRQLPEEGLKFMVYLQKENIIDESGMPKERFSAEFPKEGPSILRIQQVVRGDSAAYFCASSPAIFQETQYFGPGTRLLVL.

The chain joins TRBV9 to TRBJ1-5; D possibly corresponds to TRBD1 (6 bases). Trimming cost V 4 bases and J 4 bases, with 24 bases left between them. From germline, CDR1 is SGDLS and CDR2 YYNGEE. The CDR3 is 18 residues long. DNA for the CDR3: TGTGCCAGCAGCCCCCAGCCCGGCGAGGGGGGGATTAATCAGCCCCAGCATTTT. This translates into CASSPQPGEGGINQPQHF.

The chain recombines TRBV6-5 with TRBJ1-1; D remains ambiguous. Trimming removed 6 bases at V and 4 bases at J, with 18 bases between. CDR3 length equals 15 residues. The germline CDR1 and CDR2 sequences are MNHEY and SVGAGI. The CDR3 sequence is CASSPTPPPVTEAFF. CDR3 sequence (DNA): TGTGCCAGCAGCCCAACACCTCCACCCGTCACTGAAGCTTTCTTT.

The CDR3 protein is CARRDDNTEAFF. The CDR3 coding sequence is TGTGCCCGGAGGGACGACAACACTGAAGCTTTCTTT. The V and J genes are TRBV10-3 and TRBJ1-1; a possible D gene is TRBD1 (5 bases). There are 12 residues in the CDR3. Trimming shortened V by 11 bases and J by 2 bases, and 12 bases separated the two germline ends. Germline assignment: CDR1 ENHRY and CDR2 SYGVKD.

This rearrangement joins TRBV2 to TRBJ2-3; 13 bases are a match to TRBD2. This CDR3 comprises 15 residues. CDR1 and CDR2 from the germline V gene are SNHLY and FYNNEI. V gave up 8 bases and J gave up 2 bases; unmatched junction bases: 4. The chain's CDR3 is CASGTSGAHTDTQYF. DNA of the CDR3: TGTGCCAGCGGGACTAGCGGGGCCCACACAGATACGCAGTATTTT.

V and J are TRBV4-1 and TRBJ2-7; D gene ambiguous. V was shortened by 0 bases and J by 4 bases, with 10 bases between the two germline ends. This CDR3 is 14 amino acids long. Germline V gene sequence: CDR1 MGHRA, CDR2 YSYEKL. This CDR3 reads CASSQEDDPYEQYF. As DNA, the CDR3 is TGCGCCAGCAGCCAAGAGGATGACCCTTACGAGCAGTACTTC.

This chain joins TRBV20-1 and TRBJ1-4; D is undetermined. CDR1 and CDR2 from the germline V gene are DFQATT and SNEGSKA (reference sequence). The CDR3 has 11 amino acids. Trimming cost V 8 bases and J 5 bases, with 9 bases left between them. The CDR3 DNA reads TGCAGTCCGACACGAAATGAAAAACTGTTTTTT. It translates to CSPTRNEKLFF.

This clonotype was observed a few times. The V gene is TRBV29-1, the J gene TRBJ2-5; 8 nucleotides line up with TRBD2. The trim removed 6 bases at V and 3 bases at J, leaving 15 bases unmatched. The germline V gene has CDR1 SQVTM and CDR2 ANQGSEA. CDR3 size: 16 residues. As DNA, the CDR3 is TGCAGCGTCCGGGGGGTAACGGGAGGGCCTAAAGAGACCCAGTACTTC. Its protein product is CSVRGVTGGPKETQYF.